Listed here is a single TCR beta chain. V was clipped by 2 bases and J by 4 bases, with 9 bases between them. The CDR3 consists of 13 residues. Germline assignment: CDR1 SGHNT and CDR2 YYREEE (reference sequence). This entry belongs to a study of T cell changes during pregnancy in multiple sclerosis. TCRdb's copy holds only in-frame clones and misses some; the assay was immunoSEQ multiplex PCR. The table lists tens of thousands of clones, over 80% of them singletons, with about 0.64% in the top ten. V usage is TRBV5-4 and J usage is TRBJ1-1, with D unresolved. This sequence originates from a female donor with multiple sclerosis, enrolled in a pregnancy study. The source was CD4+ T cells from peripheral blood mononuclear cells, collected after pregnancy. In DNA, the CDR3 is TGTGCCAGCAGCTTTCGGAGCGGCACTGAAGCTTTCTTT. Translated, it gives CASSFRSGTEAFF.